These 11 T cell receptor beta chains were sequenced from one sample in a study of technical replicates of blood from several donors (dated by TCRdb to about 2017). Libraries were made using the immunoSEQ multiplex PCR assay. Sourced from immuneACCESS, this table was stored by TCRdb with only in-frame sequences that have V and J called. A share of the clones is absent; for the studies checked, an unresolved V gene accounts for under half, and the remainder has no known explanation. Counted in this sample were about 70,000 clones; just under 95% of them appeared once. The ten largest clonotypes hold over 0.35% of the sample. What was sequenced was T cells isolated from PBMCs. These TCRs come from a human donor in good health.

The chain is built from TRBV29-1 and TRBJ1-1, with D perhaps TRBD1 (6 bases). Trimming stripped 7 bases from V and 1 base from J, with 7 bases between. CDR3 length: 11 amino acids. Germline-derived CDR1 and CDR2 are SQVTM and ANQGSEA. Written as DNA, the CDR3 is TGCAGCGGGACAGCGAACACTGAAGCTTTCTTT. Translation: CSGTANTEAFF.

The chain couples TRBV29-1 to TRBJ1-3; no clear D gene. Trimming cost V 6 bases and J 3 bases, with 6 bases left between them. This CDR3 is 11 amino acids long. Germline loops: CDR1 SQVTM, CDR2 ANQGSEA. CDR3 bases: TGCAGCGTACTCGATGGAAACACCATATATTTT. Translating gives CSVLDGNTIYF.

The rearrangement uses TRBV9 and TRBJ1-4; no firm D call. Trimming stripped 0 bases from V and 4 bases from J, with 7 bases between. The CDR3 runs 14 residues. CDR1 SGDLS and CDR2 YYNGEE come from the germline V gene. The DNA of the CDR3 is TGTGCCAGCAGCGTAGCGAGGAATAATGAAAAACTGTTTTTT. It translates to CASSVARNNEKLFF.

The chain links TRBV30 to TRBJ1-3; D remains ambiguous. The germline gives CDR1 GTSNPN, CDR2 SVGIG (reference sequence). The CDR3 spans 13 residues. The V gene lost 4 bases and the J gene lost 1 base, with 8 bases spanning the gap. This CDR3 reads CAWKTSSGNTIYF. The CDR3 coding sequence is TGTGCCTGGAAAACTTCATCTGGAAACACCATATATTTT.

V and J are TRBV28 and TRBJ2-5; 14 bases agree with TRBD2. The CDR3 runs to 16 residues. The J segment lost 6 bases and the V segment lost 8 bases, leaving 11 bases of the junction unmatched. Germline assignment: CDR1 MDHEN and CDR2 SYDVKM. The CDR3 protein is CASGPPGLAGEQTQYF. DNA of the CDR3: TGTGCCAGCGGTCCCCCGGGACTAGCGGGAGAGCAGACCCAGTACTTC. The variable domain in full, with the rest retrieved from reference TRBV28 and TRBJ2-5, is DVKVTQSSRYLVKRTGEKVFLECVQDMDHENMFWYRQDPGLGLRLIYFSYDVKMKEKGDIPEGYSVSREKKERFSLILESASTNQTSMYLCASGPPGLAGEQTQYFGPGTRLLVL.

The chain employs TRBV28 and TRBJ2-7, with a weak D call TRBD2 (5 bases). The V end was cut by 3 bases, the J end by 1 base, with 13 bases between. There are 15 residues in the CDR3. Looked up from germline, CDR1 is MDHEN and CDR2 is SYDVKM. CDR3 nucleotides: TGTGCCAGCAGTTTCGAGGGCGGTGGGTCCTACGAGCAGTACTTC. This translates into CASSFEGGGSYEQYF.

The rearrangement uses TRBV29-1 and TRBJ1-2, with 8 bases matching TRBD1. The germline V gene encodes CDR1 SQVTM and CDR2 ANQGSEA. The length of the CDR3 is 14 residues. The trim removed 4 bases at V and 4 bases at J, leaving 8 bases unmatched. Here the CDR3 reads CSVAGGTGSYGYTF. In DNA, the CDR3 is TGCAGCGTTGCTGGGGGGACAGGATCCTATGGCTACACCTTC.

The chain uses TRBV6-1 and TRBJ1-5, with D possibly matching TRBD1 (5 bases). Trimming pared 4 bases from V and 5 bases from J, leaving 21 bases between. The germline gives CDR1 MNHNS, CDR2 SASEGT. This CDR3 comprises 17 residues. CDR3 loop: CASSASHGANPYQPQHF. In DNA form, the CDR3 reads TGTGCCAGCAGTGCATCCCATGGGGCAAATCCTTATCAGCCCCAGCATTTT.

The chain uses TRBV7-9 and TRBJ2-7; 7 nucleotides agree with TRBD2. CDR1 is SEHNR, CDR2 FQNEAQ, per germline (reference sequence). V lost 5 bases to trimming and J lost 2 bases; unmatched junction nucleotides: 9. The CDR3 runs to 15 residues. The DNA of the CDR3 is TGTGCCAGCAGCAAACTAGCGAACCTCGCCTACGAGCAGTACTTC. Its protein is CASSKLANLAYEQYF.

This sequence joins TRBV11-2 and TRBJ1-1, with no clear D. The germline gives CDR1 SGHAT, CDR2 FQNNGV. Trimming shortened V by 5 bases and J by 6 bases, and 16 bases separated the two germline ends. The CDR3 is made up of 14 amino acids. CDR3 DNA: TGTGCCAGCAGCCCGTACTTTGGCGGGGCTGAAGCTTTCTTT. Its protein is CASSPYFGGAEAFF.

This clone showed up just once. The rearrangement joins TRBV14 to TRBJ2-1, with D possibly TRBD2 on 6 matching bases. Trimming stripped 0 bases from V and 7 bases from J, with 16 bases between. The CDR3 totals 16 residues. The germline V gene encodes CDR1 SGHDN and CDR2 FVKESK. The CDR3 region is CASSQDHGGTGNEQFF. CDR3 bases: TGTGCCAGCAGCCAAGACCATGGCGGGACCGGAAATGAGCAGTTCTTC.